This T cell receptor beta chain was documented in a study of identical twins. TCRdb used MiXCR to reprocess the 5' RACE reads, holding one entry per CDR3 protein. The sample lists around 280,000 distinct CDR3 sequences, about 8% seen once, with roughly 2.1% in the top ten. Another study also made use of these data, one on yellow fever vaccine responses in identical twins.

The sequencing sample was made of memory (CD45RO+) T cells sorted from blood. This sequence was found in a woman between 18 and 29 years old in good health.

The CDR3, as DNA: TGTGCCAGCAGTCCCGGAGGGGGTGACGAGCAGTACTTC. It specifies CASSPGGGDEQYF. This chain uses TRBV27 with TRBJ2-7; possibly TRBD1 or TRBD2 for D (6 bases each). Trimming removed 5 bases from V and 5 bases from J, with 13 bases in between. Germline values: CDR1 MNHEY, CDR2 SMNVEV (reference sequence). This CDR3 spans 13 amino acids.